A single sample gave rise to the 22 T cell receptor beta chains below, sequenced in a study of blood T cell repertoires in COVID-19. The protocol was immunoSEQ multiplex PCR, while the TCRdb copy is restricted to in-frame clones and leaves out a portion. The top ten clones hold approximately 9.4% of a sample with 240,000 or so clones, roughly 80% of them seen once. The sequencing sample was made of peripheral blood. These receptors were collected from an elderly woman with acute or convalescent COVID-19.

The chain links TRBV4-1 to TRBJ2-7, with D maybe TRBD2 (5 bases). This CDR3 is built from 13 residues. Germline V CDR1 and CDR2: MGHRA, YSYEKL. V lost 1 base to trimming and J lost 5 bases, with 9 bases between them. CDR3 region: CASSQVDSDEQYF. CDR3 nucleotide sequence: TGCGCCAGCAGCCAAGTCGATAGCGACGAGCAGTACTTC.

This rearrangement joins TRBV30 to TRBJ1-3; D gene uncertain. This CDR3 has 12 amino acids. Germline loops: CDR1 GTSNPN, CDR2 SVGIG (reference sequence). V dropped 0 bases and J dropped 4 bases, with 4 bases sitting between them. The CDR3 DNA reads TGTGCCTGGAGTGTTCTCGGAAACACCATATATTTT. Residues: CAWSVLGNTIYF.

The V and J genes are TRBV19 and TRBJ1-5; TRBD1 matches 7 bases. Germline V gene sequence: CDR1 LNHDA, CDR2 SQIVND (reference sequence). Trimming at V came to 3 bases and at J to 5 bases, leaving 7 bases not matched to a gene. The CDR3 has 15 amino acids. The CDR3 region has the DNA TGTGCCAGTAGTATCTGGGGGACAGCCGATCAGCCCCAGCATTTT. Its translation is CASSIWGTADQPQHF.

The genes are TRBV2 and TRBJ2-1; 12 bases line up with TRBD2. The CDR3 contains 14 residues. CDR1 is SNHLY and CDR2 is FYNNEI in the germline V gene. With V trimmed by 6 bases and J by 9 bases, 6 bases remained unmatched. The DNA for the CDR3 is TGTGCCAGCAGCAAGGCTAGCGGGGGGGTTGAGCAGTTCTTC. This translates into CASSKASGGVEQFF.

In DNA form, the CDR3 reads TGTGCCAGCAGTGAACAGGGCACAGGAAACACCATATATTTT. It translates to CASSEQGTGNTIYF. This chain connects TRBV2 to TRBJ1-3; D is perhaps TRBD1 (5 bases). This CDR3 has 14 amino acids. The V end lost 2 bases, the J end lost 4 bases, and 9 bases lay between the germline ends. Germline CDR1 reads SNHLY; CDR2 reads FYNNEI.

The V gene is TRBV30, the J gene TRBJ2-3; weak D call: TRBD1 (5 bases). CDR1 GTSNPN and CDR2 SVGIG come from the germline V gene (reference sequence). With 4 bases removed from V and 9 bases from J, the gap between germline ends came to 14 bases. The CDR3 length is 12 residues. Here the CDR3 DNA reads TGTGCCTGGAAAGGGGTTGCGGCCACGCAGTATTTT. This codes for CAWKGVAATQYF.

This clone was observed a single time. The rearrangement uses TRBV3-1 (or the pseudogene TRBV3-2) and TRBJ1-2, with D possibly TRBD1 on 5 matching bases. Germline V gives CDR1 LGHDT, CDR2 YNNKEL (reference sequence). The CDR3 covers 12 residues. Trimming cost V 4 bases and J 6 bases, with 9 bases left between them. The CDR3 DNA follows: TGTGCCAGCAGCCGGGCAGGGAATGGCTACACCTTC. It is translated as CASSRAGNGYTF.

The V and J genes are TRBV24-1 and TRBJ2-2; 7 bases line up with TRBD2. This CDR3 contains 18 residues. After removal of 3 bases from V and 4 bases from J, the junction contained 13 bases not matched to a gene. Germline CDR1 reads KGHDR; CDR2 reads SFDVKD. The chain's CDR3 is CATSDAYAWEGPTGELFF. The CDR3 DNA reads TGTGCCACCAGTGATGCCTACGCCTGGGAGGGGCCCACCGGGGAGCTGTTTTTT.

V usage is TRBV5-1 and J usage is TRBJ1-1, with TRBD1 identical over 10 bases. Germline CDR1 SGHRS, CDR2 YFSETQ. Trimming cost V 3 bases and J 5 bases; bases outside gene matches: 7. This CDR3 is built from 15 residues. In DNA form, the CDR3 reads TGCGCCAGCAGCTGGGGACAGGGGAGTGAAACTGAAGCTTTCTTT. It yields the protein CASSWGQGSETEAFF.

The V call is TRBV3-1 (or the pseudogene TRBV3-2), the J call TRBJ1-5; D call uncertain. CDR3 length: 15 residues. CDR1 and CDR2 from the germline V gene are LGHDT and YNNKEL (reference sequence). The ends were cut back, 2 bases at V and 7 bases at J, with 15 bases in the middle. CDR3 protein: CASSQQLGSNQPQHF. The CDR3 DNA reads TGTGCCAGCAGCCAACAACTAGGGTCAAACCAGCCCCAGCATTTT.

This clone was recorded once. The V call is TRBV24-1, the J call TRBJ2-7, with D unclear. V was cut by 4 bases and J by 4 bases, with 16 bases left in between. Per the germline V gene, CDR1 is KGHDR and CDR2 is SFDVKD. CDR3 length: 15 amino acids. The CDR3 DNA sequence: TGTGCCACCAGTGACCCCCCGACAAGTTTTTACGAGCAGTACTTC. Residues: CATSDPPTSFYEQYF.

This chain links TRBV3-1 (or the pseudogene TRBV3-2) with TRBJ2-1; the match to TRBD2 covers 12 bases. Looked up from germline, CDR1 is LGHDT and CDR2 is YNNKEL (reference sequence). V was pared by 0 bases and J by 16 bases, with 10 bases of the junction left unmatched. This CDR3 spans 15 amino acids. This chain's CDR3 is CASSQDLAGGRKEFF. The CDR3 region has the DNA TGTGCCAGCAGCCAAGATCTAGCGGGGGGGCGAAAGGAATTCTTC.

This clone has more than one count but fewer than ten. The chain uses TRBV2 and TRBJ2-7, with 8 bases that match TRBD1. The CDR3 covers 13 residues. CDR1 is SNHLY and CDR2 is FYNNEI in the germline V gene. V shed 5 bases and J 1 base; nucleotides not matched to a gene: 1. The CDR3 DNA sequence: TGTGCCAGCAGTAGGGACAGGTCCTACGAGCAGTACTTC. This gives the protein CASSRDRSYEQYF.

J is TRBJ1-1 and V is TRBV6-5; a possible D gene is TRBD1 (5 bases). Per germline, CDR1 MNHEY and CDR2 SVGAGI. The germline V and J ends were trimmed by 5 bases and 0 bases, with 10 bases remaining between them. This CDR3 is built from 14 residues. The CDR3 is CASSRLDMNTEAFF. The CDR3 nucleotides are TGTGCCAGCAGTCGCCTGGACATGAACACTGAAGCTTTCTTT.

The J gene is TRBJ1-1, the V gene TRBV4-2; the D gene is possibly TRBD1 (6 bases). The CDR3 totals 13 residues. Germline V lookup: CDR1 LGHNA, CDR2 YNFKEQ. Deletions cut 4 bases from V and 6 bases from J, with 12 bases between. Written as DNA, the CDR3 is TGTGCCAGCAGCCTCGGGGGGGGCGCTGAAGCTTTCTTT. It encodes CASSLGGGAEAFF.

The CDR3 loop reads CSVDNRDRGLTEAFF. DNA for the CDR3: TGCAGCGTTGATAACCGAGACAGGGGTCTCACTGAAGCTTTCTTT. The chain combines TRBV29-1 with TRBJ1-1; 8 bases are a match to TRBD1. Germline V gives CDR1 SQVTM, CDR2 ANQGSEA. The CDR3 is made up of 15 amino acids. The V segment lost 3 bases and the J segment 4 bases; nucleotides outside the gene matches: 10. Drawing the rest from reference TRBV29-1 and TRBJ1-1, the complete variable domain is SAVISQKPSRDICQRGTSLTIQCQVDSQVTMMFWYRQQPGQSLTLIATANQGSEATYESGFVIDKFPISRPNLTFSTLTVSNMSPEDSSIYLCSVDNRDRGLTEAFFGQGTRLTVV.

This clone was seen only a few times. The chain joins TRBV7-3 to TRBJ1-5, with 9 bases aligning to TRBD1. V shed 5 bases, J shed 0 bases, and the junction held 8 bases outside the gene matches. Per the germline V gene, CDR1 is SGHTA and CDR2 is FQGTGA. The CDR3 has 17 residues. Here the CDR3 DNA reads TGTGCCAGCAGCATCGGACAGGGGATTCATAGCAATCAGCCCCAGCATTTT. Translated: CASSIGQGIHSNQPQHF.

The rearrangement links TRBV11-2 to TRBJ2-1, with TRBD1 as a possible D gene (7 bases). Germline CDR1 SGHAT, CDR2 FQNNGV. The CDR3 covers 16 residues. V lost 1 base and J 8 bases, leaving 18 bases between the germline ends. CDR3 region: CASSLVGQPWGDEQFF. The CDR3 DNA reads as TGTGCCAGCAGCTTAGTGGGACAGCCCTGGGGGGATGAGCAGTTCTTC.

The chain is built from TRBV29-1 and TRBJ1-4; possibly TRBD1 for D (6 bases). V was trimmed by 4 bases and J by 3 bases, leaving 9 bases between them. CDR1 is SQVTM, CDR2 ANQGSEA, per germline. This CDR3 region has 13 residues. The CDR3 loop reads CSVASGANEKLFF. In DNA, the CDR3 is TGCAGCGTTGCGTCAGGGGCTAATGAAAAACTGTTTTTT.

This clone occurred a few times. The chain couples TRBV10-3 to TRBJ2-7, with TRBD1 matching 7 bases. With 0 bases clipped from V and 0 bases from J, the junction kept 5 bases outside the gene matches. This CDR3 has 16 amino acids. The germline V gene encodes CDR1 ENHRY and CDR2 SYGVKD. The CDR3 region has the DNA TGTGCCATCAGTGAGTCAGAGGGGGCTGTCTCCTACGAGCAGTACTTC. Protein product: CAISESEGAVSYEQYF.

This clone was counted only a few times. V is TRBV19 and J is TRBJ1-6; D is unclear. Germline CDR1 reads LNHDA; CDR2 reads SQIVND (reference sequence). This CDR3 has 13 amino acids. The V and J ends lost 4 bases and 10 bases respectively, with 11 bases between them. This chain's CDR3 is CASSNGRFSPLHF. For the CDR3, the DNA is TGTGCCAGTAGTAACGGGAGATTCTCACCCCTCCACTTT.

This clone was seen more than once but under ten times. J is TRBJ1-4 and V is TRBV30; D uncertain. Germline CDR1 GTSNPN, CDR2 SVGIG (reference sequence). V was pared by 4 bases and J by 8 bases, with 11 bases between. The CDR3 runs 12 residues. The CDR3 loop reads CAWNGAGEKLFF. CDR3 nucleotides: TGTGCCTGGAATGGAGCCGGAGAAAAACTGTTTTTT.